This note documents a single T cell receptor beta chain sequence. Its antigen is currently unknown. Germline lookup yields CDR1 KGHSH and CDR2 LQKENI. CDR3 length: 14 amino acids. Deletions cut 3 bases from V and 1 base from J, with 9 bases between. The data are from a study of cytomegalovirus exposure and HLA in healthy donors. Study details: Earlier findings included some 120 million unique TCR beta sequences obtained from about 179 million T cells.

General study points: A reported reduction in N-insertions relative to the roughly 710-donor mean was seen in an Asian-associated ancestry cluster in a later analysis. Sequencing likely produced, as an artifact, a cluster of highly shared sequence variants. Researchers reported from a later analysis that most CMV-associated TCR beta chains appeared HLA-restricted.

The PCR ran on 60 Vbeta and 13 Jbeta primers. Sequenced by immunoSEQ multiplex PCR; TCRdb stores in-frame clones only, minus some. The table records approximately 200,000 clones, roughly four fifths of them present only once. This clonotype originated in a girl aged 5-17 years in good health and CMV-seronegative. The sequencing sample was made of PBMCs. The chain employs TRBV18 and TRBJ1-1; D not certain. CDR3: CASSPPATNTEAFF. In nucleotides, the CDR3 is TGTGCCAGCTCACCTCCAGCGACGAACACTGAAGCTTTCTTT.